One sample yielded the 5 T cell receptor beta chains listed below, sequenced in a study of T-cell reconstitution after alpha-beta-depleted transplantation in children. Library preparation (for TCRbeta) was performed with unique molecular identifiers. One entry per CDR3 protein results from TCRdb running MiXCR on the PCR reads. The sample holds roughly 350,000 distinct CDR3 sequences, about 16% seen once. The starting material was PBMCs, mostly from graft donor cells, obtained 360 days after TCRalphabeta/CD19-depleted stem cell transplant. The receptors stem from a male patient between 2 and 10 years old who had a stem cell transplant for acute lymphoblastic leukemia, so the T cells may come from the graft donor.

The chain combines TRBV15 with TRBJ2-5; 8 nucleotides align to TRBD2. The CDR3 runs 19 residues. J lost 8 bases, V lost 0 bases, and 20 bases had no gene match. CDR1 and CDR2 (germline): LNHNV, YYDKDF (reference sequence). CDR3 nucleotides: TGTGCCACCAGCAGAGATGGTTCTGGGGCTAGCGGGTTACAGGTAACCCAGTACTTC. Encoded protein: CATSRDGSGASGLQVTQYF.

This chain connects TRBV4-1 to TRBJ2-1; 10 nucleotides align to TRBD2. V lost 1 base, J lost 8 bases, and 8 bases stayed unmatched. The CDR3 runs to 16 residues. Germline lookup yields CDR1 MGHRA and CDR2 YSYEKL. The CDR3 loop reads CASSQAVSGRPDEQFF. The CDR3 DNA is TGCGCCAGCAGCCAAGCGGTTAGCGGGAGGCCCGATGAGCAGTTCTTC.

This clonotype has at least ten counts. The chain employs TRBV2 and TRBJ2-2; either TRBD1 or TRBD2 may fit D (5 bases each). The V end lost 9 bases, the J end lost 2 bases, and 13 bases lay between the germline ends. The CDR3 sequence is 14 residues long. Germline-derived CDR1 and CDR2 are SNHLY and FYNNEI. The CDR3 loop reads CARSRDANTGELFF. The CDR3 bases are TGTGCCAGGAGCAGGGACGCAAACACCGGGGAGCTGTTTTTT.

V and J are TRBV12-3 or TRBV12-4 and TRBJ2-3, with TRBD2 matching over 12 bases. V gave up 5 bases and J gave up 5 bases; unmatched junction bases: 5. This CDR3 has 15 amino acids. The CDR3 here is CASSRLAGVEDTQYF. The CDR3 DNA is TGTGCCAGCAGTCGACTAGCGGGAGTGGAAGATACGCAGTATTTT.

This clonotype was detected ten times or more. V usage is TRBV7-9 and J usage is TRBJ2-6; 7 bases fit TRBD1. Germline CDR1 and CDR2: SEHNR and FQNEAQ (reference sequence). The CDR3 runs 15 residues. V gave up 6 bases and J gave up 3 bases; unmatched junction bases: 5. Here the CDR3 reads CASSLRGLGANVLTF. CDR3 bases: TGTGCCAGCAGTTTGAGGGGGCTTGGGGCCAACGTCCTGACTTTC.